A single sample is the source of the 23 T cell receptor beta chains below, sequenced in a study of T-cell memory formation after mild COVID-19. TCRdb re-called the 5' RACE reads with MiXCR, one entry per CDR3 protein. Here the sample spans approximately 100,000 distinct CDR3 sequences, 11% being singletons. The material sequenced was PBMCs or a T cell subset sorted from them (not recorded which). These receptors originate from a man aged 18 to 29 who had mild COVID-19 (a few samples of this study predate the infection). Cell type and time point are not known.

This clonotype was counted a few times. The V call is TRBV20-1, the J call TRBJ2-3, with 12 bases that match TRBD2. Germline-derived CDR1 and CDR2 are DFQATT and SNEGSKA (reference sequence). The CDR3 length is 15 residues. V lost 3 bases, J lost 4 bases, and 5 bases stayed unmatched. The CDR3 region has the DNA TGCAGTGCTAGGCCGACTAGCGGGGGAGCAGATACGCAGTATTTT. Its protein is CSARPTSGGADTQYF.

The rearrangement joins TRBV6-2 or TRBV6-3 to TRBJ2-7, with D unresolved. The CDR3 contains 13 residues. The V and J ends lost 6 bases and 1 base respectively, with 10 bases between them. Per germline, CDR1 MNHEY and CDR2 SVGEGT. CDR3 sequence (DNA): TGTGCCAGCAGCGACGCATTGTCCTACGAGCAGTACTTC. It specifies CASSDALSYEQYF.

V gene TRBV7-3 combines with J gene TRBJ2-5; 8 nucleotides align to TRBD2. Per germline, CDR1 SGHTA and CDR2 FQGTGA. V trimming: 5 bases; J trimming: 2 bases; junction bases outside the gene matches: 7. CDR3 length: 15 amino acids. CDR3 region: CASSPSGGNQETQYF. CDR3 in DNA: TGTGCCAGCAGCCCATCGGGGGGGAATCAAGAGACCCAGTACTTC.

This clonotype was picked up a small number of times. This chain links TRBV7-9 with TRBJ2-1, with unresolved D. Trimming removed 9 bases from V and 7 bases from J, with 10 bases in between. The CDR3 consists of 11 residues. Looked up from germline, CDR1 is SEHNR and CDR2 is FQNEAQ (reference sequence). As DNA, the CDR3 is TGTGCCAGTCCCCAAGCGAATGAGCAGTTCTTC. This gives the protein CASPQANEQFF.

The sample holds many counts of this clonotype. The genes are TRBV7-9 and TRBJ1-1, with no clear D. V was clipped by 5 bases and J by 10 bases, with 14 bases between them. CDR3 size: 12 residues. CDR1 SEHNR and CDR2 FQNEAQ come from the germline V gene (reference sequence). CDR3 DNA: TGTGCCAGCAGCACCTATACCGTCGGAGCTTTCTTT. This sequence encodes CASSTYTVGAFF. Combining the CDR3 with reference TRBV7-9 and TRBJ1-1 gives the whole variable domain DTGVSQNPRHKITKRGQNVTFRCDPISEHNRLYWYRQTLGQGPEFLTYFQNEAQLEKSRLLSDRFSAERPKGSFSTLEIQRTEQGDSAMYLCASSTYTVGAFFGQGTRLTVV.

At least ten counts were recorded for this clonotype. CDR3 nucleotides: TGTGCCAGCACGCTTGGACTGAACCGGGGCCCAGATACGCAGTATTTT. It yields the protein CASTLGLNRGPDTQYF. This chain links TRBV7-2 with TRBJ2-3; TRBD1 or TRBD2 may be the D gene (5 bases each). Germline V gene lookup returns CDR1 SGHTA and CDR2 FQGNSA. With 7 bases removed from V and 4 bases from J, the gap between germline ends came to 21 bases. CDR3 size: 16 residues. Filled out from reference TRBV7-2 and TRBJ2-3, the complete variable domain reads GAGVSQSPSNKVTEKGKDVELRCDPISGHTALYWYRQSLGQGLEFLIYFQGNSAPDKSGLPSDRFSAERTGGSVSTLTIQRTQQEDSAVYLCASTLGLNRGPDTQYFGPGTRLTVL.

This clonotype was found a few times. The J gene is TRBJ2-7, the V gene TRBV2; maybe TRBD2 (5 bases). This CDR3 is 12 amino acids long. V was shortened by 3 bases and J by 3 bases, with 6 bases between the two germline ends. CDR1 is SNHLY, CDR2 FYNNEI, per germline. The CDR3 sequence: CASSEEVYEQYF. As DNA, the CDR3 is TGTGCCAGCAGTGAGGAGGTCTACGAGCAGTACTTC. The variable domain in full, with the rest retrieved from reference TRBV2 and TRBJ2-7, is EPEVTQTPSHQVTQMGQEVILRCVPISNHLYFYWYRQILGQKVEFLVSFYNNEISEKSEIFDDQFSVERPDGSNFTLKIRSTKLEDSAMYFCASSEEVYEQYFGPGTRLTVT.

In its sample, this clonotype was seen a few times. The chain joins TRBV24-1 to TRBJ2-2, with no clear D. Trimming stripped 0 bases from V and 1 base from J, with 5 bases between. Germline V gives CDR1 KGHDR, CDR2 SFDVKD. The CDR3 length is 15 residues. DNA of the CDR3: TGTGCCACCAGTGATTTGGCAGAGAACACCGGGGAGCTGTTTTTT. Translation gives CATSDLAENTGELFF.

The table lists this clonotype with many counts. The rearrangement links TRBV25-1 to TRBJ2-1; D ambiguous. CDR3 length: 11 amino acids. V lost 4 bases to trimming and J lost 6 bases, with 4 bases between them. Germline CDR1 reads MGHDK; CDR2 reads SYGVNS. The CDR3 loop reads CASSGANEQFF. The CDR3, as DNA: TGTGCCAGCAGTGGGGCCAATGAGCAGTTCTTC.

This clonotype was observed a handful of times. CDR3 nucleotides: TGTGCCAGCAGCGTTAGCGGGGGGGCTGATGAGACCCAGTACTTC. This sequence encodes CASSVSGGADETQYF. The chain has TRBV7-8 and TRBJ2-5; 11 nucleotides agree with TRBD2. Germline assignment: CDR1 SGHVS and CDR2 FQNEAQ. Trimming removed 5 bases from V and 5 bases from J; junction bases left unmatched: 7. The length of the CDR3 is 15 residues.

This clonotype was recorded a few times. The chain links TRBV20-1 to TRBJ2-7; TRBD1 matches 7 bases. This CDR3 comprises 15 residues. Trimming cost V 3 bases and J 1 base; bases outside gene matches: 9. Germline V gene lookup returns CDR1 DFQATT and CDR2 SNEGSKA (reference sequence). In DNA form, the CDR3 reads TGCAGTGCTAGGAAAAAACAGGGGCCTTCCTACGAGCAGTACGTC. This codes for CSARKKQGPSYEQYV.

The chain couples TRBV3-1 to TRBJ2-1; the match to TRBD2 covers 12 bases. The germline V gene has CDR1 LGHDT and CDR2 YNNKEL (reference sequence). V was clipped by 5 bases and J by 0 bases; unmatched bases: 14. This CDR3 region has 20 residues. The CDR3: CASSAVLAGGTESSYNEQFF. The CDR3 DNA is TGTGCCAGCAGCGCCGTACTAGCGGGGGGCACAGAGAGCTCCTACAATGAGCAGTTCTTC.

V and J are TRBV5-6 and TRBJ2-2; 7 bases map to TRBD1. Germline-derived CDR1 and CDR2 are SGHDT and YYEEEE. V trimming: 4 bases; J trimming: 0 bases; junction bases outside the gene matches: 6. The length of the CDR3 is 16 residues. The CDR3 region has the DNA TGTGCCAGCAGCCCGCGCACAGGGGCGAACACCGGGGAGCTGTTTTTT. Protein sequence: CASSPRTGANTGELFF.

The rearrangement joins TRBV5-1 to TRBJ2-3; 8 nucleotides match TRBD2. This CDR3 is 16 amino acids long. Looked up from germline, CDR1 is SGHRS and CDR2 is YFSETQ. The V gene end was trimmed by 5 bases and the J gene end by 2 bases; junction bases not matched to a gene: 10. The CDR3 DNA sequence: TGCGCCAGCAGGGATTTAGCGGGACCGTACACAGATACGCAGTATTTT. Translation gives CASRDLAGPYTDTQYF.

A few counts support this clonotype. In DNA form, the CDR3 reads TGTGCCACCAGCAGAGAGGGGCCGGGGTCCAATCAGCCCCAGCATTTT. This codes for CATSREGPGSNQPQHF. The V gene is TRBV15, the J gene TRBJ1-5; possibly TRBD1 for D (5 bases). The V gene's germline CDR1 is LNHNV and CDR2 YYDKDF (reference sequence). V was cut by 0 bases and J by 3 bases, with 12 bases left in between. The length of the CDR3 is 16 residues.

The CDR3 is CASSQSPGNTGELFF. CDR3 coding DNA: TGTGCCAGCAGTCAATCTCCAGGGAACACCGGGGAGCTGTTTTTT. The genes are TRBV7-9 and TRBJ2-2; no clear D gene. Trimming shortened V by 6 bases and J by 1 base, and 12 bases separated the two germline ends. CDR1 SEHNR and CDR2 FQNEAQ come from the germline V gene (reference sequence). The CDR3 has 15 amino acids.

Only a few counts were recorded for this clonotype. This CDR3 reads CSARDPRDRWETQYF. The CDR3 DNA follows: TGCAGTGCTAGAGATCCCCGGGACAGATGGGAGACCCAGTACTTC. J is TRBJ2-5 and V is TRBV20-1; 7 bases are shared with TRBD1. The CDR3 sequence is 15 residues long. V gave up 0 bases and J gave up 5 bases; unmatched junction bases: 9. The germline gives CDR1 DFQATT, CDR2 SNEGSKA (reference sequence).

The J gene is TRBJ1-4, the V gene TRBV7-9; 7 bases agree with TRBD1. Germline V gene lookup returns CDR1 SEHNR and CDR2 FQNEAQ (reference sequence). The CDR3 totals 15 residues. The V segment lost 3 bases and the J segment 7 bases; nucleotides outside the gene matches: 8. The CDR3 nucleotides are TGTGCCAGCAGCTTCCATGCAGGGGGGGTTGAAAAACTGTTTTTT. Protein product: CASSFHAGGVEKLFF.

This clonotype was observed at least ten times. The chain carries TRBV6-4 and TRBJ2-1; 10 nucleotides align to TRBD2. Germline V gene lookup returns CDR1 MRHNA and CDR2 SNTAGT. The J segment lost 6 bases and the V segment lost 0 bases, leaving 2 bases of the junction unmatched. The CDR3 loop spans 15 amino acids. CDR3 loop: CASSDSAGGPNEQFF. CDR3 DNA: TGTGCCAGCAGTGACTCAGCGGGGGGGCCCAATGAGCAGTTCTTC.

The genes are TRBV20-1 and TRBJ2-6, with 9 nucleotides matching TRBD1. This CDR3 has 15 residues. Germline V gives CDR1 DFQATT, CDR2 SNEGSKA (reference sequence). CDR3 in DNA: TGCGTTACCGGGACAGGGCTCTCTGGGGCCAACGTCCTGACTTTC. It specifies CVTGTGLSGANVLTF.

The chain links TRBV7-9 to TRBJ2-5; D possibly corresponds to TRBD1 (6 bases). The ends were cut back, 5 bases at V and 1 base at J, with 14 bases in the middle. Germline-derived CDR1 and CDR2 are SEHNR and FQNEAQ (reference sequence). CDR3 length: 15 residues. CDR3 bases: TGTGCCAGCAGCCCGCCCGGACAGACCCAAGAGACCCAGTACTTC. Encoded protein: CASSPPGQTQETQYF.

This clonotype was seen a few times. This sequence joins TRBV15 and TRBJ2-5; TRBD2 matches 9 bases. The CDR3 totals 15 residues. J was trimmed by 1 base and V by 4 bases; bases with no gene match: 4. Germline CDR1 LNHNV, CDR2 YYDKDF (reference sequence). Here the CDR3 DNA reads TGTGCCACCAGCAAGACTAGCGGCTTCCAAGAGACCCAGTACTTC. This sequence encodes CATSKTSGFQETQYF.

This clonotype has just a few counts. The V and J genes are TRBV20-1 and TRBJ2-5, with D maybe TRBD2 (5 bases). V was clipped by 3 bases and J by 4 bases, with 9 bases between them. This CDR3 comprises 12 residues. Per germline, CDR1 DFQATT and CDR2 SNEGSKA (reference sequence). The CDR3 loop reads CSASPAGETQYF. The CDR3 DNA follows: TGCAGTGCTAGTCCGGCGGGAGAGACCCAGTACTTC.